This T cell receptor beta chain is from a study of T cell repertoires in cytomegalovirus infection. Study as a whole: CMV epitopes in the study were HLA-C-restricted (recently identified) and HLA-B-restricted (well studied). Study-wide points: Dominant in the ex vivo response were TCR beta clonotypes restricted by HLA-C and specific for CMV.

Losses at the gene ends were 10 bases for V and 5 bases for J; bases not matched to a gene: 14. The CDR3 consists of 17 residues. CDR1 is SEHNR, CDR2 FQNEAQ, per germline (reference sequence). On this clonotype itself: The antigen is undetermined.

TCRdb re-analysed the reads in MiXCR, keeping a single row per CDR3 protein. Of around 71,000 distinct CDR3 sequences in the sample, approximately 20% are singletons; the top ten hold approximately 68%. The chain joins TRBV7-9 to TRBJ2-2, with TRBD1 matching over 12 bases. The receptor was isolated from a human donor in good health (CMV status not recorded). Some clones in this sample may be carry-over from other donors' samples. The specimen was CD8+ T cells from cultured PBMCs, collected from culture after CMV antigen stimulation. The CDR3 region is CATRLGWDRGHTGELFF. The CDR3 DNA is TGTGCCACCCGCCTCGGGTGGGACAGGGGGCATACCGGGGAGCTGTTTTTT. The full variable domain, completed using reference TRBV7-9 and TRBJ2-2, is DTGVSQNPRHKITKRGQNVTFRCDPISEHNRLYWYRQTLGQGPEFLTYFQNEAQLEKSRLLSDRFSAERPKGSFSTLEIQRTEQGDSAMYLCATRLGWDRGHTGELFFGEGSRLTVL.